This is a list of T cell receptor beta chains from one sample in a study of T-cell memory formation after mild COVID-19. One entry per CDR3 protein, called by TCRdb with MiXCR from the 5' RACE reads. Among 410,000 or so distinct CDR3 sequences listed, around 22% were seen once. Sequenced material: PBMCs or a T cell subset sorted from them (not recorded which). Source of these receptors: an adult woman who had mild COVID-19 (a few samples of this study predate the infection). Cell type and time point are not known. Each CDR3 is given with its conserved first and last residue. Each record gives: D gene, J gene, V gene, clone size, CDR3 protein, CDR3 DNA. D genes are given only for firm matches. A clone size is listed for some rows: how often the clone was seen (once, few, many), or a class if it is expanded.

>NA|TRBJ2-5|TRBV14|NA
CASSKIGQGGETQYF
TGTGCCAGCAGCAAAATAGGGCAGGGTGGAGAGACCCAGTACTTC
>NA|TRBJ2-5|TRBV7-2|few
CASSPIGTLKETQYF
TGTGCCAGCAGCCCGATTGGGACATTAAAAGAGACCCAGTACTTC
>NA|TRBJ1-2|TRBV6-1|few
CASSEGTALYGYTF
TGTGCCAGCAGTGAAGGGACAGCGCTCTATGGCTACACCTTC
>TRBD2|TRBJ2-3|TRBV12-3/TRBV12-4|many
CASSFMTSGGGTDTQYF
TGTGCCAGCAGTTTTATGACTAGCGGGGGGGGAACAGATACGCAGTATTTT
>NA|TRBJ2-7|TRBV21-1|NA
CASSKVGSQLYEQYF
TGTGCCAGCAGCAAAGTAGGATCCCAACTCTACGAGCAGTACTTC
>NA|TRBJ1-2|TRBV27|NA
CASSLDATRGYGYTF
TGTGCCAGCAGTTTAGACGCGACCAGGGGCTATGGCTACACCTTC
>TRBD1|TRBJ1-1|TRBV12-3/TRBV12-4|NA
CASIPHPSGQKNTEAFF
TGTGCCAGCATCCCACATCCGTCGGGACAGAAGAACACTGAAGCTTTCTTT
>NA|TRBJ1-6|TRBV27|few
CASSFQAWNSPLHF
TGTGCCAGCAGTTTCCAGGCCTGGAATTCACCCCTCCACTTT
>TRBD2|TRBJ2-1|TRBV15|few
CATSRELLLAGVPHEQFF
TGTGCCACCAGCAGAGAACTTTTACTAGCGGGAGTTCCCCATGAGCAGTTCTTC
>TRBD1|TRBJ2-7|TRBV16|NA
CASSQGLGQGRYEQYF
TGTGCCAGCAGCCAAGGGTTGGGACAGGGAAGGTACGAGCAGTACTTC
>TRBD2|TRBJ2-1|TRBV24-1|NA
CATSVSGTRAYNEQFF
TGTGCCACCAGTGTCTCCGGGACTAGAGCGTACAATGAGCAGTTCTTC
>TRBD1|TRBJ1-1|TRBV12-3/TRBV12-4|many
CASSSRNRGNTEAFF
TGTGCCAGCAGCTCACGGAACAGGGGGAACACTGAAGCTTTCTTT
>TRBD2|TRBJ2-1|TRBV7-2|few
CASSWLAGGYNEQFF
TGTGCCAGCAGTTGGTTAGCGGGGGGTTACAATGAGCAGTTCTTC
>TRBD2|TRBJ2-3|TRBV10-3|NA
CAISENSGSGADTQYF
TGTGCCATCAGTGAGAACAGCGGGAGTGGGGCAGATACGCAGTATTTT
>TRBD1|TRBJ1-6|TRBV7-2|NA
CASSLGIGGKSPLHF
TGTGCCAGCAGCTTAGGGATAGGGGGCAAATCACCCCTCCACTTT
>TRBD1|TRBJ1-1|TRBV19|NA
CATIPGQGYTEAFF
TGTGCCACCATACCGGGACAGGGGTACACTGAAGCTTTCTTT
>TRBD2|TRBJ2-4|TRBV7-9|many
CASSRRLAESLAKNIQYF
TGTGCCAGCAGCCGCCGACTAGCGGAGTCATTAGCCAAAAACATTCAGTACTTC
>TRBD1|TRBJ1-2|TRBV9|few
CASSVDYRGIYGYTF
TGTGCCAGCAGCGTAGATTACAGGGGAATCTATGGCTACACCTTC
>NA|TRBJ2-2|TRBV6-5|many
CASSYRASDGELFF
TGTGCCAGCAGTTATCGGGCTAGCGATGGGGAGCTGTTTTTT
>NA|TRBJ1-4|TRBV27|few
CASSSRGTTNEKLFF
TGTGCCAGCAGTTCGAGGGGAACGACTAATGAAAAACTGTTTTTT
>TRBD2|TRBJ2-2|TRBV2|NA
CASRRLAGFTGELFF
TGTGCCAGTAGGAGACTAGCGGGTTTCACCGGGGAGCTGTTTTTT